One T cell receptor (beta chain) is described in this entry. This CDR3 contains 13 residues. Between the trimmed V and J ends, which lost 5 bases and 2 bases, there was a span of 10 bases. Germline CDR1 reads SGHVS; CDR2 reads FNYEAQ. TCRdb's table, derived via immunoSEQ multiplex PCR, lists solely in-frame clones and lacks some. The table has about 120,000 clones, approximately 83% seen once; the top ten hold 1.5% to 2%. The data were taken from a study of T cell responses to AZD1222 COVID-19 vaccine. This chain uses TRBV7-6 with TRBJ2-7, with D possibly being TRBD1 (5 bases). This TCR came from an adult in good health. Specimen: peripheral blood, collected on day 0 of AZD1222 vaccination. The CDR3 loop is CASSVDRTYEQYF. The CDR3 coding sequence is TGTGCCAGCAGCGTCGACAGAACCTACGAGCAGTACTTC. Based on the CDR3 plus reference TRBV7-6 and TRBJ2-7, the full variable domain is GAGVSQSPRYKVTKRGQDVALRCDPISGHVSLYWYRQALGQGPEFLTYFNYEAQQDKSGLPNDRFSAERPEGSISTLTIQRTEQRDSAMYRCASSVDRTYEQYFGPGTRLTVT.